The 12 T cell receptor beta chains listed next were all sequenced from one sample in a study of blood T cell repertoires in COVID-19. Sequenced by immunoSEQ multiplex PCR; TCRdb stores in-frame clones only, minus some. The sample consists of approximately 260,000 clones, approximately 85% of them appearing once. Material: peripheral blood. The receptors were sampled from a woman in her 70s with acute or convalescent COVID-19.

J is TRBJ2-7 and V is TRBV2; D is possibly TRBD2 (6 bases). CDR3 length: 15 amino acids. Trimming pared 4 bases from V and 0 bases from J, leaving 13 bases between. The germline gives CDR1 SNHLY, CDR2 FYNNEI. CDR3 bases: TGTGCCAGCAGTGCCGGGACGGGACTCTCCTACGAGCAGTACTTC. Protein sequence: CASSAGTGLSYEQYF.

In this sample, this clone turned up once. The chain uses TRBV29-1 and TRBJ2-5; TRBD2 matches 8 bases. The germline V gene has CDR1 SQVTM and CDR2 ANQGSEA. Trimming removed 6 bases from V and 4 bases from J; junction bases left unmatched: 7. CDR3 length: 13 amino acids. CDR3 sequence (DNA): TGCAGCGTCGAGGGGACTAGAGGAGAGACCCAGTACTTC. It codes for CSVEGTRGETQYF.

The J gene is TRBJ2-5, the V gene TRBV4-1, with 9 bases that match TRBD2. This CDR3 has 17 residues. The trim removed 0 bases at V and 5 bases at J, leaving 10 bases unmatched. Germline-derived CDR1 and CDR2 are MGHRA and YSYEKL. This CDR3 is CASSQESIAGAPETQYF. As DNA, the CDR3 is TGCGCCAGCAGCCAAGAGTCGATAGCGGGAGCCCCGGAGACCCAGTACTTC.

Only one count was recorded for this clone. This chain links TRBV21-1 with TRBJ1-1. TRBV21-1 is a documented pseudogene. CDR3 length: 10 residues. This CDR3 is CASMEGGAFF. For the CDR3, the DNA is TGTGCCAGCATGGAGGGGGGGGCTTTCTTT.

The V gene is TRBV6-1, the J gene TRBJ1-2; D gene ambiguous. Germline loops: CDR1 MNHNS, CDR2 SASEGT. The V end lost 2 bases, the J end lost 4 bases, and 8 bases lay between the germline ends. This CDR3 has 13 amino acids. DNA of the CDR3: TGTGCCAGCAGTGAAACCACTGCCTATGGCTACACCTTC. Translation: CASSETTAYGYTF.

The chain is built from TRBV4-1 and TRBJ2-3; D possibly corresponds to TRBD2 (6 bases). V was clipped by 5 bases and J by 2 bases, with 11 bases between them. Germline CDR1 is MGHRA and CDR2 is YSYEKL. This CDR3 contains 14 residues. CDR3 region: CASSVGLPTDTQYF. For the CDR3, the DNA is TGCGCCAGCAGCGTCGGACTACCCACAGATACGCAGTATTTT.

CDR3 in DNA: TGTGCCAGCAGTCGGGGGGCGCTGAACACCGGGGAGCTGTTTTTT. Its protein is CASSRGALNTGELFF. This chain connects TRBV6-5 to TRBJ2-2, with TRBD2 as a possible D gene (7 bases). This CDR3 has 15 amino acids. CDR1 and CDR2 (germline): MNHEY, SVGAGI. Trimming pared 5 bases from V and 1 base from J, leaving 11 bases between.

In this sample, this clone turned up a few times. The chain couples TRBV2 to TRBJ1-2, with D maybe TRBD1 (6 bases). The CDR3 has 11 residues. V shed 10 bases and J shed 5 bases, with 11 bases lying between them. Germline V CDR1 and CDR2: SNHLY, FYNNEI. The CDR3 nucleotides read TGTGCCACCCCGGACAGTTATGGCTACACCTTC. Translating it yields CATPDSYGYTF. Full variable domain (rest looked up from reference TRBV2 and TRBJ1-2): EPEVTQTPSHQVTQMGQEVILRCVPISNHLYFYWYRQILGQKVEFLVSFYNNEISEKSEIFDDQFSVERPDGSNFTLKIRSTKLEDSAMYFCATPDSYGYTFGSGTRLTVV.

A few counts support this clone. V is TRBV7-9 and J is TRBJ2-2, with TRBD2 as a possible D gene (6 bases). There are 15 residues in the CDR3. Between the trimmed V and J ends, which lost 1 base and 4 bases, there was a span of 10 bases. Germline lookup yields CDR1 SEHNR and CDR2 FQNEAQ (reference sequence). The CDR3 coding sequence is TGTGCCAGCAGCTTAGAGGGGACTTCCACCGGGGAGCTGTTTTTT. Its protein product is CASSLEGTSTGELFF.

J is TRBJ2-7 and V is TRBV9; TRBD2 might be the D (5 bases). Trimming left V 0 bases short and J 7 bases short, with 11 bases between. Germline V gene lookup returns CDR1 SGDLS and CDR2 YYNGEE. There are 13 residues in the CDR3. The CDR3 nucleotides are TGTGCCAGCAGCGTAGCGGAGGCTAGAGAGCAGTACTTC. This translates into CASSVAEAREQYF.

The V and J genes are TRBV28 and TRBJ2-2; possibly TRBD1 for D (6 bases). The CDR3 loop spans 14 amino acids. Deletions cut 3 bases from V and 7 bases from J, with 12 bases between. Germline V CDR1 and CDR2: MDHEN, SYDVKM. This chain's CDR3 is CASSFGTQLGELFF. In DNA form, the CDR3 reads TGTGCCAGCAGTTTTGGGACACAACTCGGGGAGCTGTTTTTT.

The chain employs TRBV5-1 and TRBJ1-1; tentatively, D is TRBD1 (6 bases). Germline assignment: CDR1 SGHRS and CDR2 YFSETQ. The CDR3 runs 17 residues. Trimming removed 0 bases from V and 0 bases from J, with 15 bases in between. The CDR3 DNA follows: TGCGCCAGCAGCTTGGGTCACGCGGGGGGCATGAACACTGAAGCTTTCTTT. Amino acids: CASSLGHAGGMNTEAFF.